This TCR beta chain stems from a study of blood T cells in healthy people across ages. Only a few counts were recorded for this clonotype. A junction end diverges from the germline sequence, so it may reflect a read error. A sample-barcoded 5' primer and a J-beta primer mix were used in a second PCR of roughly 7 to 12 cycles. TCRdb reprocessed the 5' RACE reads via MiXCR and lists one record per CDR3 protein. The table lists 600,000 to 900,000 distinct CDR3 sequences, around 24% of them singletons. The germline V gene encodes CDR1 SGHRS and CDR2 YFSETQ. CDR3 length: 16 amino acids. The data also belong to a second study, concerning T cells of mothers and their children.

The sample consisted of blood. V usage is TRBV5-1 and J usage is TRBJ2-3; TRBD2 agrees at 8 bases. The clonotype comes from a boy younger than 18 in good health. This chain's CDR3 is CASSRKSGGLVDTQYF. Here the CDR3 DNA reads TGTGCCAGCAGCCGGAAGTCGGGGGGGCTAGTAGATACGCAGTATTTT.